This is a list of T cell receptor beta chains from one sample in a study of blood T cell repertoires in COVID-19. The method was immunoSEQ multiplex PCR; TCRdb's version includes in-frame clones alone and lacks a portion of them. The sample shows tens of thousands of clones, more than 90% of them seen only once. Sequencing used peripheral blood. All receptors derive from a human donor in a cohort sampled during active COVID-19. CDR3s include the opening cysteine and the closing phenylalanine or tryptophan. D genes are given only for firm matches. Not every row has a clone size; where given, it reads once, few, many or a size class.

clone_size	j_call	v_call	d_call	cdr3_aa	cdr3_nt
.	TRBJ1-2	TRBV12-3/TRBV12-4	.	CASSSNYGYTF	TGTGCCAGCAGCTCTAACTATGGCTACACCTTC
once	TRBJ2-3	TRBV5-1	TRBD2	CASSKVLAGDRTDTQYF	TGCGCCAGCAGCAAGGTACTAGCGGGGGATCGCACAGATACGCAGTATTTT
.	TRBJ2-1	TRBV5-1	TRBD2	CASSLGLAAYNEQFF	TGCGCCAGCAGCTTAGGACTAGCGGCCTACAATGAGCAGTTCTTC
.	TRBJ2-3	TRBV4-1	TRBD2	CASSDPSGGTDTQYF	TGCGCCAGCAGCGACCCCAGCGGGGGCACAGATACGCAGTATTTT
.	TRBJ2-7	TRBV10-3	.	CAISDSVSSYEQYF	TGTGCCATCAGTGATAGTGTTTCCTCCTACGAGCAGTACTTC
.	TRBJ1-3	TRBV10-3	.	CAITPTGPGGNTIYF	TGTGCCATCACTCCGACAGGTCCTGGGGGAAACACCATATATTTT
.	TRBJ2-6	TRBV11-2	.	CASSLVEFGSGANVLTF	TGTGCCAGCAGCTTAGTCGAATTCGGCTCTGGGGCCAACGTCCTGACTTTC
.	TRBJ1-5	TRBV19	.	CASSLARGGLYSNQPQHF	TGTGCCAGTAGTCTTGCGCGGGGGGGACTCTATTCCAATCAGCCCCAGCATTTT
once	TRBJ2-2	TRBV7-2	.	CASSRDSGTGELFF	TGTGCCAGCAGCCGGGACTCCGGCACCGGGGAGCTGTTTTTT
.	TRBJ1-5	TRBV12-3/TRBV12-4	.	CASSLKGNQPQHF	TGTGCCAGCAGTTTAAAGGGGAATCAGCCCCAGCATTTT
.	TRBJ2-7	TRBV11-2	.	CASSLGLGEGGQYF	TGTGCCAGCAGCTTAGGACTCGGAGAGGGTGGGCAGTACTTC
.	TRBJ1-1	TRBV19	.	CASSTTLMNTEAFF	TGTGCCAGTAGTACGACACTCATGAACACTGAAGCTTTCTTT
once	TRBJ2-4	TRBV19	TRBD2	CASSPAGTSGRWFRENIQYF	TGTGCCAGTAGCCCCGCCGGGACTAGCGGGAGGTGGTTTCGGGAAAACATTCAGTACTTC
.	TRBJ2-6	TRBV9	TRBD1	CASSAQIGQGYLGGNVLTF	TGTGCCAGCAGCGCGCAAATTGGACAGGGTTACCTGGGTGGCAACGTCCTGACTTTC
few	TRBJ1-2	TRBV5-1	TRBD1	CASSHTGGRNGYTF	TGCGCCAGCAGCCACACAGGGGGTCGGAATGGCTACACCTTC
.	TRBJ1-2	TRBV19	TRBD1	CASSIAATGDYGYTF	TGTGCCAGTAGTATTGCCGCCACAGGGGATTATGGCTACACCTTC
few	TRBJ2-2	TRBV7-9	.	CASSSWLLRTGELFF	TGTGCCAGCAGCTCCTGGTTACTACGTACCGGGGAGCTGTTTTTT
few	TRBJ1-5	TRBV5-1	.	CASSLDGDNQPQHF	TGCGCCAGCAGCTTGGACGGGGATAATCAGCCCCAGCATTTT
once	TRBJ1-2	TRBV30	.	CAWKGKGGYGYTF	TGTGCCTGGAAGGGCAAGGGAGGCTATGGCTACACCTTC
.	TRBJ2-4	TRBV15	.	CATSRGRLLAKNIQYF	TGTGCCACCAGCAGGGGCCGATTACTAGCCAAAAACATTCAGTACTTC
.	TRBJ1-5	TRBV4-3	TRBD1	CASSQTGVTEPQHF	TGCGCCAGCAGCCAGACAGGGGTCACCGAGCCCCAGCATTTT
.	TRBJ2-2	TRBV18	.	CASSPGGWELFF	TGTGCCAGCTCACCCGGCGGCTGGGAGCTGTTTTTT
.	TRBJ2-5	TRBV5-1	TRBD1	CASSPPGQGGTQYF	TGCGCCAGCAGCCCACCGGGACAGGGAGGGACCCAGTACTTC
.	TRBJ2-2	TRBV5-5	.	CASTGGEALTGELFF	TGTGCCAGCACCGGTGGGGAGGCCCTCACCGGGGAGCTGTTTTTT
.	TRBJ1-5	TRBV18	.	CASSPFQSNQPQHF	TGTGCCAGCTCACCATTTCAGTCGAATCAGCCCCAGCATTTT
once	TRBJ2-5	TRBV27	.	CASSSGETQYF	TGTGCCAGTTCCTCCGGAGAGACCCAGTACTTC
.	TRBJ2-7	TRBV30	TRBD2	CAWSVGLAIHEQYF	TGTGCCTGGAGTGTTGGACTAGCAATCCACGAGCAGTACTTC
.	TRBJ2-7	TRBV10-3	.	CASSGEGSYEQYF	TGTGCCAGCTCCGGAGAGGGATCCTACGAGCAGTACTTC
.	TRBJ2-6	TRBV6-6	.	CASRPTSSGANVLTF	TGTGCCAGCAGGCCCACAAGCTCTGGGGCCAACGTCCTGACTTTC
.	TRBJ1-4	TRBV19	TRBD1	CARTGTVNEKLFF	TGTGCCAGGACAGGGACGGTTAATGAAAAACTGTTTTTT
.	TRBJ1-6	TRBV15	.	CATSTGAPNSPLHF	TGTGCCACCAGCACAGGGGCCCCCAATTCACCCCTCCACTTT
.	TRBJ1-2	TRBV30	TRBD1	CAWSSGTGLEGYTF	TGTGCCTGGAGTTCCGGGACAGGACTTGAGGGCTACACCTTC
.	TRBJ1-2	TRBV5-4	TRBD1	CASLKQGDYGYTF	TGTGCCAGCTTAAAACAGGGGGACTATGGCTACACCTTC
.	TRBJ2-2	TRBV7-3	TRBD2	CASSLTQAGVNTGELFF	TGTGCCAGCAGCTTAACCCAAGCGGGAGTGAACACCGGGGAGCTGTTTTTT
.	TRBJ2-7	TRBV2	.	CASTPVIYEQYF	TGTGCCAGCACTCCCGTAATCTACGAGCAGTACTTC
.	TRBJ2-7	TRBV11-2	.	CASSPSSASRYEQYF	TGTGCCAGCAGCCCCTCTAGCGCCTCTCGCTACGAGCAGTACTTC